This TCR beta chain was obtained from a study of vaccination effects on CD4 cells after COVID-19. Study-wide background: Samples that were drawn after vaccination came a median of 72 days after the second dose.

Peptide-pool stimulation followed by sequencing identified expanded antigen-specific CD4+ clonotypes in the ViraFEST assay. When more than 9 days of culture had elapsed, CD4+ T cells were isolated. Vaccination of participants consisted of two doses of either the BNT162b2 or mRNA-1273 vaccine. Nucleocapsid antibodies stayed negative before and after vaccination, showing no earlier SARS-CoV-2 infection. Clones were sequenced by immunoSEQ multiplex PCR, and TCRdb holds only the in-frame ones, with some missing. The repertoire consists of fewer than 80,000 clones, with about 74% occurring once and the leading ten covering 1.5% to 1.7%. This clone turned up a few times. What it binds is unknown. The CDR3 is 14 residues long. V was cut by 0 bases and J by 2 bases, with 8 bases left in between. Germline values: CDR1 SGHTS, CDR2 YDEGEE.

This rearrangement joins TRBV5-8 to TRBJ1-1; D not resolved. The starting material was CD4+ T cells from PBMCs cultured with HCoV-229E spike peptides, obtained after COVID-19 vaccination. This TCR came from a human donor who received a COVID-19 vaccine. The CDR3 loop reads CASSLDMTNTEAFF. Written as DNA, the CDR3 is TGTGCCAGCAGCTTGGACATGACAAACACTGAAGCTTTCTTT.